This TCR beta chain was sequenced during a study of blood T cells in healthy people across ages. Notes on this clonotype: Its antigen is currently unknown.

Using a J-beta primer mix together with a sample-barcoded 5' primer, a second PCR was run for roughly 6 to 12 cycles. In TCRdb, the 5' RACE reads were re-called with MiXCR into one record per CDR3 protein. The sample lists roughly 1.7 million distinct CDR3 sequences; almost 35% were seen once. A minimum of 5.5 micrograms of total RNA was extracted per sample. General study points: As naive T cell percentage varied, TCR beta diversity correlated strongly with it. TCR beta diversity per million T cells fell roughly linearly with age.

The CDR3 is 14 amino acids. This sequence was found in a woman aged 25 to 39 in good health. J is TRBJ2-5 and V is TRBV12-3 or TRBV12-4; TRBD2 might be the D (6 bases). Near its end, the DNA agrees better with TRBJ2-7, so the J call may be wrong. The specimen was blood. The DNA for the CDR3 is TGTGCCAGCAGTTCGTTGACTAGACCCCACGAGCAGTACTTC. Translating gives CASSSLTRPHEQYF.